Described below is a single TCR beta chain sequence and its context. This sample is drawn from a study of blood T cell repertoires in COVID-19. Study context: Acute and convalescent COVID-19 specimens originated in the United States, Italy and Spain. The analysed material was cDNA or gDNA that came from T cells, B-cell-depleted T cells, or PBMCs.

Each exposed participant met a COVID-19 case in the 2 weeks preceding study entry. Original methodology: Reference gene primer amplification gave nucleated cell count estimates. Here immunoSEQ multiplex PCR was the method, and the copy in TCRdb shows in-frame clones only, minus some. V and J calls and clone size are given by that table; D and trimming were obtained from the DNA. The sample includes hundreds of thousands of clones, nearly 90% of them seen just once. Germline V gives CDR1 SEHNR, CDR2 FQNEAQ (reference sequence). The ends lost 7 bases at V and 4 bases at J; junction bases unmatched: 3. The CDR3 has 12 residues.

The material sequenced was PBMCs or T cells enriched from blood (not recorded which). J is TRBJ2-7 and V is TRBV7-9; 8 nucleotides align to TRBD2. The receptor was isolated from a woman between 18 and 29 years old who had been exposed to COVID-19. In nucleotides, the CDR3 is TGTGCCAGCACCGCGGGAGGATACGAGCAGTACTTC. Translation: CASTAGGYEQYF.